A single sample gave rise to the 20 T cell receptor beta chains below, sequenced in a study of breast tumors, draining lymph nodes, adjacent tissues. Via MiXCR, TCRdb re-called the multiplex PCR reads, giving one row per CDR3 protein. Of around 50,000 distinct CDR3 sequences detected, 23% appear once; the ten largest clones hold about 7.8%. The sequencing sample was made of breast tumor tissue. All receptors come from a female donor with breast cancer. Some clones in this sample may be carry-over from other donors' samples.

This clonotype was observed many times. This chain links TRBV6-1 with TRBJ1-4, with a tentative D call TRBD1 (6 bases). V lost 8 bases and J lost 5, with 12 bases in between. The CDR3 has 13 residues. Germline CDR1 MNHNS, CDR2 SASEGT. The CDR3 is CASSDSENEKLFF. The CDR3 region has the DNA TGTGCCAGCTCGGACAGCGAGAATGAAAAACTGTTTTTT.

This clonotype has ten or more counts. The genes are TRBV7-3 and TRBJ1-6; 9 bases map to TRBD1. V shed 4 bases, J shed 9 bases, and the junction held 10 bases outside the gene matches. This CDR3 has 16 residues. The germline gives CDR1 SGHTA, CDR2 FQGTGA. This chain's CDR3 is CASSSLQPGQGSPLHF. CDR3 coding DNA: TGTGCCAGCAGCTCGCTCCAACCGGGACAGGGTTCACCCCTCCACTTT.

In this sample, this clonotype turned up many times. The chain uses TRBV20-1 and TRBJ2-5; D uncertain. Trimming took off 6 bases at V and 2 bases at J, with 16 bases between the two ends. The CDR3 has 14 amino acids. Germline assignment: CDR1 DFQATT and CDR2 SNEGSKA (reference sequence). The CDR3 reads CSANRQNGQETQYF. The CDR3 DNA follows: TGCAGTGCCAACCGCCAGAACGGACAAGAGACCCAGTACTTC.

The chain combines TRBV28 with TRBJ2-1, with 10 bases lining up with TRBD2. V gave up 5 bases and J gave up 3 bases; unmatched junction bases: 7. Per the germline V gene, CDR1 is MDHEN and CDR2 is SYDVKM. This CDR3 comprises 16 residues. Here the CDR3 reads CASSNQLAGLYNEQFF. DNA for the CDR3: TGTGCCAGCAGTAACCAACTAGCGGGACTCTACAATGAGCAGTTCTTC.

Ten or more counts support this clonotype. V usage is TRBV5-6 and J usage is TRBJ2-3; maybe TRBD2 (5 bases). The V gene's germline CDR1 is SGHDT and CDR2 YYEEEE. The length of the CDR3 is 14 residues. The ends were cut back, 2 bases at V and 1 base at J, with 8 bases in the middle. The CDR3, as DNA: TGTGCCAGCAGCTTCGGGGATGGCACAGATACGCAGTATTTT. It is translated as CASSFGDGTDTQYF.

Concerning this clonotype itself: This may be a read error, as it is one base from a much larger clone. The rearrangement uses TRBV6-5 and TRBJ1-2; TRBD1 aligns across 8 bases. J lost 0 bases, V lost 11 bases, and 11 bases had no gene match. This CDR3 is built from 15 residues. The germline V gene has CDR1 MNHEY and CDR2 SVGAGI. The CDR3 nucleotides are TGTGCCGGCAAACAAGGACAGGGTACTAACTATGGCTACACCTTC. Its protein is CAGKQGQGTNYGYTF.

Comments on this clonotype: Compared with germline, one end of the junction differs, possibly owing to a read error. The rearrangement links TRBV6-1 to TRBJ1-5, with D unresolved. Germline CDR1 is MNHNS and CDR2 is SASEGT. The CDR3 loop spans 13 amino acids. The CDR3 DNA reads as TGCGCCAGCAGTGACATATTTAATCGGCCCCAGCATTTT. It codes for CASSDIFNRPQHF.

This clonotype occurred many times. The chain links TRBV24-1 to TRBJ1-2; TRBD1 agrees at 7 bases. V was pared by 5 bases and J by 8 bases, with 13 bases of the junction left unmatched. Germline V gene sequence: CDR1 KGHDR, CDR2 SFDVKD. CDR3 length equals 15 residues. The CDR3 sequence: CATSVPGQRRRGYTF. CDR3 in DNA: TGTGCCACCAGTGTTCCGGGACAGCGCCGAAGGGGCTACACCTTC.

In this sample, this clonotype turned up a few times. The chain links TRBV5-1 to TRBJ2-1; 7 bases are a match to TRBD1. CDR1 and CDR2 (germline): SGHRS, YFSETQ. The J segment lost 6 bases and the V segment lost 3 bases, leaving 9 bases of the junction unmatched. The CDR3 runs 15 residues. The CDR3 DNA sequence: TGCGCCAGCAGCTCGGGACAGAAATGGCTCAATGAGCAGTTCTTC. It specifies CASSSGQKWLNEQFF.

With respect to this clonotype: A read error may account for a junction end that differs from germline. The rearrangement uses TRBV5-1 and TRBJ1-3; D is possibly TRBD1 (5 bases). This CDR3 contains 16 residues. CDR1 is SGHRS, CDR2 YFSETQ, per germline. CDR3 region: CASSQLSTASGSTVYF. CDR3 DNA: TGCGCCAGCAGCCAGCTATCGACAGCCTCTGGAAGCACCGTATATTTT.

This clonotype was picked up many times. The gene calls are TRBV20-1 and TRBJ2-1, with D unclear. The germline V gene has CDR1 DFQATT and CDR2 SNEGSKA (reference sequence). The CDR3 extends over 10 amino acids. V was trimmed by 6 bases and J by 7 bases, leaving 7 bases between them. CDR3 loop: CSARQNEQFF. CDR3 nucleotide sequence: TGCAGTGCCCGACAAAATGAGCAGTTCTTC.

This clonotype showed up many times. The J gene is TRBJ2-7, the V gene TRBV7-8; D gene ambiguous. V lost 3 bases to trimming and J lost 4 bases, with 13 bases between them. This CDR3 contains 14 residues. CDR1 is SGHVS and CDR2 is FQNEAQ in the germline V gene. The CDR3 nucleotides are TGTGCCAGCAGCTTGATGGGGAACTCGTACGAGCAGTACTTC. Translating gives CASSLMGNSYEQYF.

The table lists this clonotype with many counts. This chain uses TRBV24-1 with TRBJ1-4; tentative D call: TRBD1 (5 bases). CDR3 length equals 15 residues. Deletions cut 12 bases from V and 0 bases from J, with 16 bases between. Germline V gene data show CDR1 as KGHDR and CDR2 as SFDVKD. CDR3 nucleotides: TGTGCCTTCCCGGGACCGAGCTCAACTAATGAAAAACTGTTTTTT. Protein: CAFPGPSSTNEKLFF.

This clonotype was recorded at least ten times. The genes are TRBV7-3 and TRBJ1-2; TRBD1 matches 12 bases. Trimming cost V 5 bases and J 8 bases; bases outside gene matches: 9. The CDR3 is made up of 15 amino acids. Germline CDR1 is SGHTA and CDR2 is FQGTGA. The CDR3 reads CASSLTGTGGAGYTF. CDR3 DNA: TGTGCCAGCAGCCTCACCGGGACAGGGGGCGCGGGCTACACCTTC.

This clonotype has a count of ten or more. The chain recombines TRBV6-4 with TRBJ1-2; no reliable D call. The germline V gene has CDR1 MRHNA and CDR2 SNTAGT. The CDR3 consists of 13 residues. V was trimmed by 3 bases and J by 6 bases, leaving 11 bases between them. For the CDR3, the DNA is TGTGCCAGCAGTGAACTCAGCGGACATGGCTACACCTTC. Protein sequence: CASSELSGHGYTF.

Points on this clonotype: A much larger clone lies a single base off, so this may be a read error. CDR3 region: CASSGGTGGYDEQFF. CDR3 in DNA: TGTGCCAGCAGTGGAGGGACAGGAGGATACGATGAGCAGTTCTTC. This sequence joins TRBV2 and TRBJ2-1; 8 bases map to TRBD1. Losses at the gene ends were 4 bases for V and 8 bases for J; bases not matched to a gene: 10. Germline assignment: CDR1 SNHLY and CDR2 FYNNEI. This CDR3 has 15 amino acids.

In its sample, this clonotype was seen many times. The CDR3 reads CASSKGDRRDTQYF. In nucleotides, the CDR3 is TGTGCCAGCAGCAAGGGGGACCGCAGGGATACGCAGTATTTT. The chain is built from TRBV4-2 and TRBJ2-3; the D gene is possibly TRBD1 (6 bases). In germline, CDR1 is LGHNA, CDR2 YNFKEQ. The V end was cut by 5 bases, the J end by 6 bases, with 15 bases between. This CDR3 region has 14 residues.

This clonotype occurred many times. The chain couples TRBV3-1 to TRBJ1-2; D perhaps matches TRBD1 (6 bases). Trimming removed 4 bases from V and 3 bases from J, with 12 bases in between. Germline CDR1 LGHDT, CDR2 YNNKEL (reference sequence). The CDR3 totals 14 residues. CDR3 region: CASSLDSRDYGYTF. The CDR3 coding sequence is TGTGCCAGCAGCCTGGACAGTCGGGACTATGGCTACACCTTC.

The CDR3 sequence: CASSTQGAGEQYF. The CDR3 DNA reads TGTGCCAGCAGCACACAGGGGGCCGGGGAGCAGTACTTC. The chain combines TRBV5-4 with TRBJ2-7; 9 bases are a match to TRBD1. After removal of 4 bases from V and 7 bases from J, the junction contained 6 bases not matched to a gene. The CDR3 sequence is 13 residues long. CDR1 and CDR2 (germline): SGHNT, YYREEE (reference sequence).

In the case of this clonotype: One base away lies a much larger clone, so this may be a sequencing read error. V usage is TRBV6-5 and J usage is TRBJ1-5; D might be TRBD1 (5 bases). This CDR3 is 14 amino acids long. CDR1 is MNHEY and CDR2 is SVGAGI in the germline V gene. The CDR3 sequence: CANSPDIGGQPQHF. CDR3 coding DNA: TGTGCCAACAGTCCCGACATTGGGGGACAGCCCCAGCATTTT.